Presented here are 26 T cell receptor beta chains from one specimen sequenced in a study of cytomegalovirus exposure and HLA in healthy donors. Use of 60 Vbeta and 13 Jbeta primers characterized the PCR. Using immunoSEQ multiplex PCR, the repertoire was profiled, and TCRdb retains in-frame clones only, with some absent. The sample carries about 140,000 clones, 80% to 90% recorded once. Sample: PBMCs. The receptors shown here come from a boy younger than 10 in good health and CMV-seronegative.

The V gene is TRBV7-2, the J gene TRBJ2-5; 7 nucleotides align to TRBD1. The germline V gene has CDR1 SGHTA and CDR2 FQGNSA. Germline trimming cut 5 bases from V and 1 base from J; bases unmatched to any gene: 4. The CDR3 extends over 14 amino acids. In DNA, the CDR3 is TGTGCCAGCAGCAATGACAGGGCCCAAGAGACCCAGTACTTC. Translated, it gives CASSNDRAQETQYF.

This clone showed up just a few times. The chain couples TRBV9 to TRBJ2-2; 7 nucleotides align to TRBD1. The CDR3 consists of 15 residues. The J segment lost 6 bases and the V segment lost 6 bases, leaving 11 bases of the junction unmatched. CDR1 and CDR2 from the germline V gene are SGDLS and YYNGEE. CDR3 sequence reads: CASNRQGGSAGELFF. Written as DNA, the CDR3 is TGTGCCAGCAACCGACAGGGTGGTAGCGCCGGGGAGCTGTTTTTT.

In its sample, this clone is medium-sized. The J gene is TRBJ2-7, the V gene TRBV29-1, with 8 bases that match TRBD2. This CDR3 region has 12 residues. CDR1 and CDR2 (germline): SQVTM, ANQGSEA. V dropped 8 bases and J dropped 5; count of bases not matched to a gene: 8. CDR3 coding DNA: TGCAGCACCGTCTCGGGAGGGCACGAGCAGTACTTC. It is translated as CSTVSGGHEQYF.

This clone has more than one count but fewer than ten. This chain uses TRBV5-6 with TRBJ1-3; TRBD1 aligns across 7 bases. This CDR3 is 16 amino acids long. Germline values: CDR1 SGHDT, CDR2 YYEEEE. J was trimmed by 9 bases and V by 3 bases; bases with no gene match: 15. CDR3: CASSWMTGSGVSTIYF. The CDR3 DNA reads as TGTGCCAGCAGCTGGATGACAGGGTCGGGGGTTAGCACCATATATTTT. Full variable domain (rest looked up from reference TRBV5-6 and TRBJ1-3): DAGVTQSPTHLIKTRGQQVTLRCSPKSGHDTVSWYQQALGQGPQFIFQYYEEEERQRGNFPDRFSGHQFPNYSSELNVNALLLGDSALYLCASSWMTGSGVSTIYFGEGSWLTVV.

This sequence joins TRBV6-1 and TRBJ1-5; perhaps TRBD1 as D (6 bases). From germline, CDR1 is MNHNS and CDR2 SASEGT. The germline V and J ends were trimmed by 2 bases and 3 bases, with 17 bases remaining between them. The CDR3 has 17 residues. In nucleotides, the CDR3 is TGTGCCAGCAGTGAAATTTGGGGGGGCCGATCCAATCAGCCCCAGCATTTT. It is translated as CASSEIWGGRSNQPQHF.

In nucleotides, the CDR3 is TGTGCCAGTAGAATCCTAGCGGAGGACTACAATGAGCAGTTCTTC. Residues: CASRILAEDYNEQFF. V is TRBV19 and J is TRBJ2-1; 7 bases line up with TRBD2. CDR1 LNHDA and CDR2 SQIVND come from the germline V gene (reference sequence). The CDR3 totals 15 residues. Trimming took 6 bases from V and 3 from J; bases not matched to a gene: 8.

The V call is TRBV11-2, the J call TRBJ2-2, with D maybe TRBD1 (6 bases). CDR3 size: 17 residues. V gave up 0 bases and J gave up 4 bases, with 15 bases separating them. Germline assignment: CDR1 SGHAT and CDR2 FQNNGV. CDR3 sequence (DNA): TGTGCCAGCAGCTTAGATCTTAAGGGGGTCATCACCGGGGAGCTGTTTTTT. Protein: CASSLDLKGVITGELFF.

The chain uses TRBV7-2 and TRBJ2-2, with D unresolved. The CDR3 consists of 15 residues. Germline loops: CDR1 SGHTA, CDR2 FQGNSA. V was shortened by 3 bases and J by 1 base, with 9 bases between the two germline ends. The CDR3 region is CASSFLGVNTGELFF. The DNA of the CDR3 is TGTGCCAGCAGCTTCTTAGGAGTGAACACCGGGGAGCTGTTTTTT.

The chain combines TRBV28 with TRBJ1-5; D is unclear. Germline values: CDR1 MDHEN, CDR2 SYDVKM. Trimming took 4 bases from V and 3 from J, leaving 7 bases between them. The CDR3 contains 13 residues. The CDR3: CASSSVPNQPQHF. CDR3 sequence (DNA): TGTGCCAGCAGTTCGGTTCCCAATCAGCCCCAGCATTTT.

This chain joins TRBV15 and TRBJ2-1, with 7 positions matching TRBD2. The V segment lost 1 base and the J segment 6 bases; nucleotides outside the gene matches: 15. The CDR3 is 18 residues long. Germline CDR1 LNHNV, CDR2 YYDKDF (reference sequence). CDR3 nucleotides: TGTGCCACCAGCAGAGGACGGCCGGGGACTAAAATTGCCAATGAGCAGTTCTTC. Amino acids: CATSRGRPGTKIANEQFF.

The genes are TRBV7-2 and TRBJ1-2; D is perhaps TRBD1 (6 bases). Trimming cost V 3 bases and J 4 bases, with 18 bases left between them. The CDR3 extends over 16 amino acids. CDR1 SGHTA and CDR2 FQGNSA come from the germline V gene. The CDR3 bases are TGTGCCAGCAGCTTCCCCTGGGGGCAGAACGTCTATGGCTACACCTTC. It encodes CASSFPWGQNVYGYTF.

The chain has TRBV7-9 and TRBJ1-1, with 10 bases matching TRBD1. Germline V CDR1 and CDR2: SEHNR, FQNEAQ (reference sequence). J was trimmed by 6 bases and V by 5 bases; bases with no gene match: 6. The CDR3 is 14 residues long. For the CDR3, the DNA is TGTGCCAGCAGCCGACTGGGACAGGGGCCTGAAGCTTTCTTT. It yields the protein CASSRLGQGPEAFF.

This clone was counted between two and nine times. The chain employs TRBV5-4 and TRBJ2-1, with TRBD2 identical over 7 bases. The CDR3 consists of 18 residues. The germline gives CDR1 SGHNT, CDR2 YYREEE (reference sequence). V was clipped by 0 bases and J by 7 bases; unmatched bases: 16. The CDR3 here is CASSLAGPAGALWNEQFF. The CDR3 DNA reads as TGTGCCAGCAGCTTGGCCGGCCCTGCGGGAGCTCTATGGAATGAGCAGTTCTTC. Supplemented by reference TRBV5-4 and TRBJ2-1, the full variable domain reads ETGVTQSPTHLIKTRGQQVTLRCSSQSGHNTVSWYQQALGQGPQFIFQYYREEENGRGNFPPRFSGLQFPNYSSELNVNALELDDSALYLCASSLAGPAGALWNEQFFGPGTRLTVL.

This rearrangement joins TRBV11-2 to TRBJ2-1, with 7 bases lining up with TRBD2. V was clipped by 1 base and J by 7 bases; unmatched bases: 4. CDR1 is SGHAT, CDR2 FQNNGV, per germline. This CDR3 has 14 amino acids. The CDR3 DNA follows: TGTGCCAGCAGCTTAGGCGGGAGCCGGAATGAGCAGTTCTTC. Protein product: CASSLGGSRNEQFF.

The V call is TRBV4-3, the J call TRBJ1-6; TRBD1 might be the D (5 bases). The germline gives CDR1 LGHNA, CDR2 YSLEER. The V gene lost 4 bases and the J gene lost 11 bases, with 15 bases spanning the gap. CDR3 length equals 14 residues. CDR3 in DNA: TGCGCCAGCAGCCTGCGGGACCAGGGAGCACCCCTCCACTTT. It translates to CASSLRDQGAPLHF.

With regard to this clone: The sample carries other DNA sequences with the same CDR3. The rearrangement uses TRBV20-1 and TRBJ2-5; D may be TRBD1 (5 bases). Germline V CDR1 and CDR2: DFQATT, SNEGSKA (reference sequence). The CDR3 runs 11 residues. Trimming removed 5 bases at V and 5 bases at J, with 9 bases between. This chain's CDR3 is CSALAGETQYF. The CDR3 DNA sequence: TGCAGTGCTTTAGCAGGGGAGACCCAGTACTTC.

The gene calls are TRBV11-2 and TRBJ1-3; the D gene is possibly TRBD1 (5 bases). CDR1 is SGHAT, CDR2 FQNNGV, per germline. This CDR3 has 14 amino acids. Trimming took off 5 bases at V and 4 bases at J, with 12 bases between the two ends. The CDR3 region is CASSRMGQGNTIYF. DNA of the CDR3: TGTGCCAGCAGCCGAATGGGGCAGGGAAACACCATATATTTT. The variable domain in full, with the rest retrieved from reference TRBV11-2 and TRBJ1-3, is EAGVAQSPRYKIIEKRQSVAFWCNPISGHATLYWYQQILGQGPKLLIQFQNNGVVDDSQLPKDRFSAERLKGVDSTLKIQPAKLEDSAVYLCASSRMGQGNTIYFGEGSWLTVV.

The count of this clone is one. The J gene is TRBJ1-4, the V gene TRBV9; 7 nucleotides align to TRBD1. The CDR3 runs to 15 residues. Trimming removed 3 bases from V and 4 bases from J; junction bases left unmatched: 6. Looked up from germline, CDR1 is SGDLS and CDR2 is YYNGEE. CDR3 coding DNA: TGTGCCAGCAGCGCGAGGGACAGACTTAATGAAAAACTGTTTTTT. It codes for CASSARDRLNEKLFF.

This clone occurred a few times. This chain uses TRBV27 with TRBJ2-7; the match to TRBD2 covers 8 bases. The CDR3 length is 14 residues. Germline V gives CDR1 MNHEY, CDR2 SMNVEV (reference sequence). Losses at the gene ends were 6 bases for V and 2 bases for J; bases not matched to a gene: 6. The CDR3 region has the DNA TGTGCCAGCAGCCGCGGGGGGATCACCTACGAGCAGTACTTC. Amino acids: CASSRGGITYEQYF.

The chain recombines TRBV11-2 with TRBJ2-6; TRBD1 agrees at 8 bases. Germline values: CDR1 SGHAT, CDR2 FQNNGV. The junction had 10 bases not matched to a gene; V was cut back by 5 bases and J by 1 base. The CDR3 is 18 amino acids. For the CDR3, the DNA is TGTGCCAGCAGCGCCATCCGACAGGGGCCTTCTGGGGCCAACGTCCTGACTTTC. Encoded protein: CASSAIRQGPSGANVLTF. The entire variable domain, with the rest obtained from reference TRBV11-2 and TRBJ2-6, is as follows: EAGVAQSPRYKIIEKRQSVAFWCNPISGHATLYWYQQILGQGPKLLIQFQNNGVVDDSQLPKDRFSAERLKGVDSTLKIQPAKLEDSAVYLCASSAIRQGPSGANVLTFGAGSRLTVL.

J is TRBJ2-5 and V is TRBV4-2, with D hard to call. The DNA end is a closer match to TRBJ2-7, so the J assignment may be wrong. Germline V gives CDR1 LGHNA, CDR2 YNFKEQ. The CDR3 is 14 residues long. CDR3 nucleotides: TGTGCCAGCAGCCAAGTTTCGGCGTTGAGCGAGCAGTACTTC. This gives the protein CASSQVSALSEQYF.

The chain carries TRBV7-9 and TRBJ1-2, with a weak D call TRBD1 (5 bases). Trimming took 6 bases from V and 2 from J, leaving 19 bases between them. Germline V gene sequence: CDR1 SEHNR, CDR2 FQNEAQ (reference sequence). The CDR3 consists of 16 residues. CDR3 bases: TGTGCCAGCAGTCCGGGGGGATTTAATAAAAACTATGGCTACACCTTC. Protein: CASSPGGFNKNYGYTF. Complete variable domain (other parts from reference TRBV7-9 and TRBJ1-2): DTGVSQNPRHKITKRGQNVTFRCDPISEHNRLYWYRQTLGQGPEFLTYFQNEAQLEKSRLLSDRFSAERPKGSFSTLEIQRTEQGDSAMYLCASSPGGFNKNYGYTFGSGTRLTVV.

Worth noting for this clone: The DNA is omitted, as the CDR3 cannot be located on it reliably, and the CDR3 follows TCRdb's listing. The chain employs TRBV21-1 and TRBJ1-1; the D call TRBD1 from the table was never checked on the DNA. TRBV21-1 is listed as a pseudogene. Including both end residues, the CDR3 is 19 amino acids long. The CDR3 is CASSKWGTGNSKVGTEAFF.

The rearrangement links TRBV4-2 to TRBJ2-7; perhaps TRBD1 as D (6 bases). Germline V gene sequence: CDR1 LGHNA, CDR2 YNFKEQ. The germline V and J ends were trimmed by 3 bases and 1 base, with 10 bases remaining between them. The CDR3 is 14 amino acids. The CDR3: CASSHSQGSYEQYF. In DNA, the CDR3 is TGTGCCAGCAGCCATTCGCAGGGGTCCTACGAGCAGTACTTC.

The chain has TRBV30 and TRBJ1-2, with D perhaps matching TRBD1 (5 bases). The CDR3 has 10 residues. The V gene's germline CDR1 is GTSNPN and CDR2 SVGIG (reference sequence). Between the trimmed V and J ends, which lost 3 bases and 7 bases, there was a span of 6 bases. This CDR3 is CAWRTAGYTF. The CDR3 bases are TGTGCCTGGAGGACAGCTGGCTACACCTTC.

V is TRBV19 and J is TRBJ2-1, with D possibly being TRBD1 (5 bases). Germline CDR1 LNHDA, CDR2 SQIVND (reference sequence). V was trimmed by 1 base and J by 1 base, leaving 8 bases between them. The CDR3 consists of 15 residues. Written as DNA, the CDR3 is TGTGCCAGTAGTATAGGCAGGGTGTCCTACAATGAGCAGTTCTTC. Translating gives CASSIGRVSYNEQFF.